Below, 12 T cell receptor beta chains from the same sample are listed, as sequenced in a study of shared clonotypes between healthy human individuals. The protocol was immunoSEQ multiplex PCR, while the TCRdb copy is restricted to in-frame clones and leaves out a portion. The sample holds 1.4 million to 1.5 million clones, around 97% seen once. The sequenced sample was naive CD4+ T cells sorted from blood. As to subset: CD45RA+ positively selected. The receptors here all came from a man younger than 45 in good health.

This clone showed up just once. The V gene is TRBV5-1, the J gene TRBJ2-3, with TRBD1 matching over 10 bases. Germline assignment: CDR1 SGHRS and CDR2 YFSETQ. V shed 5 bases, J shed 6 bases, and the junction held 9 bases outside the gene matches. The CDR3 loop spans 15 amino acids. The CDR3 sequence is CASRATGGLGDTQYF. Here the CDR3 DNA reads TGCGCCAGCAGGGCGACAGGGGGCCTTGGGGATACGCAGTATTTT.

This chain connects TRBV18 to TRBJ1-4, with D possibly being TRBD1 (5 bases). The V gene lost 6 bases and the J gene lost 9 bases, with 26 bases spanning the gap. The CDR3 loop spans 17 amino acids. CDR1 is KGHSH, CDR2 LQKENI, per germline. CDR3 amino acids: CASSPEGWPRHQQKLFF. The DNA for the CDR3 is TGTGCCAGCTCCCCGGAGGGGTGGCCTCGTCACCAACAAAAACTGTTTTTT.

The count of this clone is one. Within the sample, other DNA sequences also encode this same CDR3. The V and J genes are TRBV9 and TRBJ2-7; 9 bases are a match to TRBD2. J lost 3 bases, V lost 4 bases, and 5 bases had no gene match. The CDR3 runs 14 residues. Germline assignment: CDR1 SGDLS and CDR2 YYNGEE. The DNA of the CDR3 is TGTGCCAGCAGCCCGGGACTAGCAGGCTACGAGCAGTACTTC. Encoded protein: CASSPGLAGYEQYF.

The genes are TRBV5-6 and TRBJ2-1; a weak D match, TRBD1 (6 bases). The germline V gene encodes CDR1 SGHDT and CDR2 YYEEEE. The V end lost 4 bases, the J end lost 5 bases, and 19 bases lay between the germline ends. This CDR3 contains 16 residues. This CDR3 reads CASSPEGHCNDNEQFF. CDR3 nucleotide sequence: TGTGCCAGCAGCCCAGAGGGACACTGTAACGACAATGAGCAGTTCTTC. Variable domain in full (rest from reference TRBV5-6 and TRBJ2-1): DAGVTQSPTHLIKTRGQQVTLRCSPKSGHDTVSWYQQALGQGPQFIFQYYEEEERQRGNFPDRFSGHQFPNYSSELNVNALLLGDSALYLCASSPEGHCNDNEQFFGPGTRLTVL.

The chain combines TRBV9 with TRBJ1-1; tentatively, D is TRBD1 (6 bases). The CDR3 consists of 15 residues. Germline V gene lookup returns CDR1 SGDLS and CDR2 YYNGEE. V was pared by 0 bases and J by 0 bases, with 9 bases between. The CDR3 is CASSVEGVLNTEAFF. The DNA for the CDR3 is TGTGCCAGCAGCGTAGAGGGGGTGTTGAACACTGAAGCTTTCTTT.

The rearrangement links TRBV11-3 to TRBJ1-1, with D maybe TRBD1 (5 bases). The CDR3 loop spans 13 amino acids. With 4 bases removed from V and 4 bases from J, the gap between germline ends came to 10 bases. The germline CDR1 and CDR2 sequences are SGHNT and YENEEA. DNA of the CDR3: TGTGCCAGCAGCTCGAGGGACGGCACTGAAGCTTTCTTT. Residues: CASSSRDGTEAFF.

This chain links TRBV19 with TRBJ2-3; D possibly corresponds to TRBD1 (6 bases). The CDR3 covers 14 residues. Germline CDR1 and CDR2: LNHDA and SQIVND (reference sequence). V was cut by 7 bases and J by 2 bases, with 13 bases left in between. The CDR3 loop reads CASNQGRLTDTQYF. CDR3 bases: TGTGCCAGTAATCAGGGGCGACTCACAGATACGCAGTATTTT.

The rearrangement links TRBV7-2 to TRBJ1-1, with D possibly being TRBD1 (5 bases). With 2 bases removed from V and 5 bases from J, the gap between germline ends came to 21 bases. This CDR3 has 17 residues. Germline values: CDR1 SGHTA, CDR2 FQGNSA. Written as DNA, the CDR3 is TGTGCCAGCAGCTTAAGTTCGGGTTGGGGGGGTAGGACTGAAGCTTTCTTT. This encodes CASSLSSGWGGRTEAFF.

This clone has only one observation. This chain joins TRBV13 and TRBJ2-7, with 7 bases matching TRBD1. The length of the CDR3 is 13 residues. Germline V gene sequence: CDR1 PRHDT, CDR2 FYEKMQ (reference sequence). J gave up 3 bases and V 8 bases, and 7 bases lay outside the gene matches. CDR3 protein: CASSQQGHYEQYF. In nucleotides, the CDR3 is TGTGCCAGCTCACAACAGGGGCACTACGAGCAGTACTTC.

CDR3 loop: CASSFPLENQPQHF. The CDR3 DNA reads as TGTGCCAGCAGCTTCCCCCTCGAAAATCAGCCCCAGCATTTT. The gene calls are TRBV28 and TRBJ1-5; D unresolved. The CDR3 has 14 residues. Germline V gene lookup returns CDR1 MDHEN and CDR2 SYDVKM. Trimming took off 6 bases at V and 4 bases at J, with 13 bases between the two ends.

This clone appeared a single time. This chain connects TRBV6-5 to TRBJ2-7, with 8 bases matching TRBD2. CDR1 MNHEY and CDR2 SVGAGI come from the germline V gene. The J segment lost 2 bases and the V segment lost 2 bases, leaving 8 bases of the junction unmatched. The CDR3 runs 16 residues. The CDR3 loop reads CASSYLLSGTPYEQYF. The CDR3 DNA reads TGTGCCAGCAGTTACCTCCTTAGCGGGACCCCCTACGAGCAGTACTTC.

The gene calls are TRBV29-1 and TRBJ2-5, with D perhaps given as TRBD1 or TRBD2 (5 bases each). With 4 bases removed from V and 2 bases from J, the gap between germline ends came to 11 bases. Germline lookup yields CDR1 SQVTM and CDR2 ANQGSEA. The CDR3 is 13 residues long. The CDR3 region has the DNA TGCAGCGTTGTCGGGGCAGCTCAAGAGACCCAGTACTTC. Translation gives CSVVGAAQETQYF.